Sequencing of this T cell receptor (beta chain) was carried out in a study of cytomegalovirus exposure and HLA in healthy donors. Study results and limitations: Generally TCR sequences proved uncommon, though certain public TCRs appeared in numerous donors.

This CDR3 is 15 amino acids long. The germline V and J ends were trimmed by 3 bases and 6 bases, with 17 bases remaining between them. From germline, CDR1 is MGHRA and CDR2 YSYEKL. PCR involved 60 Vbeta and 13 Jbeta primers. The protocol was immunoSEQ multiplex PCR, while the TCRdb copy is restricted to in-frame clones and leaves out a portion. The table lists 93,000 or so clones, approximately 84% of them singletons. A word on this clone: Its antigen is unidentified.

The genes are TRBV4-1 and TRBJ1-1, with a weak D call TRBD1 (5 bases). The sample consisted of PBMCs. The clonotype originates from a woman aged 18-29 years in good health and CMV-seropositive. CDR3 nucleotide sequence: TGCGCCAGCAGCCAGGGACCAGGGAGGATGGCTGAAGCTTTCTTT. Its protein is CASSQGPGRMAEAFF.